A selection of T cell receptor beta chains follows, all from one sample in a study of T-cell memory formation after mild COVID-19. TCRdb re-called the 5' RACE reads through MiXCR, storing one row per CDR3 protein. This sample carries 280,000 or so distinct CDR3 sequences, roughly 8.2% of them seen once, and the ten largest clones take around a fifth. The material sequenced was PBMCs or a T cell subset sorted from them (not recorded which). The receptor source for this set is a man aged 18 to 30 who had mild COVID-19 (a few samples of this study predate the infection). Cell type and time point are not known. The CDR3 runs from the conserved cysteine through the conserved F or W. D genes are given only for firm matches. Clone sizes are given selectively: once, few, many, or a class where the clone is expanded.

J gene: TRBJ2-2; V gene: TRBV20-1; D gene: NA; clone size: many; CDR3 DNA: TGCAGTGCCCCGGAAGTAACCGGGGAGCTGTTTTTT; CDR3 protein: CSAPEVTGELFF
J gene: TRBJ2-1; V gene: TRBV12-3/TRBV12-4; D gene: NA; clone size: once; CDR3 DNA: TGTGCCAGCAGTACGAAGGGAACCCTTGAGCAGTTCTTC; CDR3 protein: CASSTKGTLEQFF
J gene: TRBJ2-3; V gene: TRBV19; D gene: NA; clone size: NA; CDR3 DNA: TGTGCCAGTATGCCCCAGGGAAGCACAGATACGCAGTATTTT; CDR3 protein: CASMPQGSTDTQYF
J gene: TRBJ2-5; V gene: TRBV19; D gene: NA; clone size: NA; CDR3 DNA: TGTGCCAGTAGTATAGGAGTTGGGGCAGGGGAAGAGACCCAGTACTTC; CDR3 protein: CASSIGVGAGEETQYF
J gene: TRBJ1-1; V gene: TRBV2; D gene: TRBD1; clone size: NA; CDR3 DNA: TGTGCCAGCATTCAGGGGGGTGAAGCTTTCTTT; CDR3 protein: CASIQGGEAFF
J gene: TRBJ2-7; V gene: TRBV7-2; D gene: NA; clone size: NA; CDR3 DNA: TGTGCCAGCAGACCCCCGGGACGGACGTCCTACGAGCAGTACTTC; CDR3 protein: CASRPPGRTSYEQYF
J gene: TRBJ1-1; V gene: TRBV7-9; D gene: NA; clone size: NA; CDR3 DNA: TGTGCCAGCAGGACTGACAGGCCTGAAGCTTTCTTT; CDR3 protein: CASRTDRPEAFF
J gene: TRBJ1-2; V gene: TRBV24-1; D gene: TRBD1; clone size: few; CDR3 DNA: TGTGCCACCAGCCAACCCACGGAGGGGGCGATGGTTGTTGACGATGGCTACACCTTC; CDR3 protein: CATSQPTEGAMVVDDGYTF
J gene: TRBJ2-2; V gene: TRBV7-2; D gene: TRBD2; clone size: NA; CDR3 DNA: TGTGCCAGCAGCTTAGGACTAGCGGTCAACACCGGGGAGCTGTTTTTT; CDR3 protein: CASSLGLAVNTGELFF
J gene: TRBJ2-1; V gene: TRBV7-8; D gene: NA; clone size: NA; CDR3 DNA: TGTGCCAGCAGCTTAGGGCAGTACTACAATGAGCAGTTCTTC; CDR3 protein: CASSLGQYYNEQFF
J gene: TRBJ1-2; V gene: TRBV12-3/TRBV12-4; D gene: TRBD1; clone size: few; CDR3 DNA: TGTGCCAGCAGCCCCGGACAGGATCGCTATGGCTACACCTTC; CDR3 protein: CASSPGQDRYGYTF
J gene: TRBJ2-3; V gene: TRBV7-2; D gene: NA; clone size: NA; CDR3 DNA: TGTGCCAGCAGATCCCCCGGGGGTACGCAGTATTTT; CDR3 protein: CASRSPGGTQYF
J gene: TRBJ1-1; V gene: TRBV20-1; D gene: NA; clone size: NA; CDR3 DNA: TGCAGTGCCACCCCTGGGGGTTTTGGAGGGATGGCTTTCTTT; CDR3 protein: CSATPGGFGGMAFF
J gene: TRBJ2-1; V gene: TRBV7-2; D gene: TRBD1; clone size: few; CDR3 DNA: TGTGCCAGCAGCATCGGGACAGGGGTCTTGAATGAGCAGTTCTTC; CDR3 protein: CASSIGTGVLNEQFF
J gene: TRBJ1-1; V gene: TRBV12-3/TRBV12-4; D gene: NA; clone size: few; CDR3 DNA: TGTGCCAGCAGTTTACCGGGGGCGAAGACTTTCTTT; CDR3 protein: CASSLPGAKTFF
J gene: TRBJ2-1; V gene: TRBV10-2; D gene: TRBD2; clone size: few; CDR3 DNA: TGCGCCAGTGGGGAAACTAGCGGGGGCCACAATGAGCAGTTCTTC; CDR3 protein: CASGETSGGHNEQFF